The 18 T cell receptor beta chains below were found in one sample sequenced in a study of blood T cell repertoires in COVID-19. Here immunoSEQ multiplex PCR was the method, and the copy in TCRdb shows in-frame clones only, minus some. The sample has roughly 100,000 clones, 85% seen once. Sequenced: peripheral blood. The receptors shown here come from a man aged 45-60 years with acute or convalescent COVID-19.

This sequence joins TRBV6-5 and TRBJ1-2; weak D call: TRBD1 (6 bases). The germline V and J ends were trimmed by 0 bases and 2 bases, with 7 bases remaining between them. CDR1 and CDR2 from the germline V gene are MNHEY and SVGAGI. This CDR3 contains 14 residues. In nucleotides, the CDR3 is TGTGCCAGCAGTTACTCAGGACAGAACTATGGCTACACCTTC. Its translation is CASSYSGQNYGYTF.

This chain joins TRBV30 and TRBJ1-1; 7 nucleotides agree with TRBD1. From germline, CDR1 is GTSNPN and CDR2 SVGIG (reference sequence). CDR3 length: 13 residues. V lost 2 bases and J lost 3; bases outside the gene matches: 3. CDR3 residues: CAWSRTGDTEAFF. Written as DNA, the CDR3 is TGTGCCTGGAGTAGAACAGGGGACACTGAAGCTTTCTTT.

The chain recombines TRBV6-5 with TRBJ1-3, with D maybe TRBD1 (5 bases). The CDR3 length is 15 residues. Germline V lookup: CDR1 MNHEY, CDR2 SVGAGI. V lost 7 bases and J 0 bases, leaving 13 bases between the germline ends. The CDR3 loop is CASNSGADSGNTIYF. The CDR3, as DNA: TGTGCCAGCAACAGTGGGGCCGACTCTGGAAACACCATATATTTT.

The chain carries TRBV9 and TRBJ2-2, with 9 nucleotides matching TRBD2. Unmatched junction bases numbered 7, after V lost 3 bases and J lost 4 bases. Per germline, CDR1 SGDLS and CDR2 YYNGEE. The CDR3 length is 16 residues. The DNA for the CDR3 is TGTGCCAGCAGCGGAAGCGGGGGGCGCGTCACCGGGGAGCTGTTTTTT. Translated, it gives CASSGSGGRVTGELFF.

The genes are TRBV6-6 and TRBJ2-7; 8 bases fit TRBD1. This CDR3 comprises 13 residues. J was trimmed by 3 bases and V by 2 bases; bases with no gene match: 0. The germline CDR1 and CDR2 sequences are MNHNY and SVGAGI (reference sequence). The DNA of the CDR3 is TGTGCCAGCAGTTACGACAGGGGCTACGAGCAGTACTTC. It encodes CASSYDRGYEQYF.

CDR3 coding DNA: TGCGCCAGCAGCCAAGAGGGGGGGACAGGGAATGAAAAACTGTTTTTT. It codes for CASSQEGGTGNEKLFF. The J gene is TRBJ1-4, the V gene TRBV4-1; 9 bases agree with TRBD1. From germline, CDR1 is MGHRA and CDR2 YSYEKL. The CDR3 covers 16 residues. V gave up 0 bases and J gave up 5 bases; unmatched junction bases: 4.

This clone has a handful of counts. The CDR3 spells CATSDTNTGELFF. The CDR3 region has the DNA TGTGCCACCTCGGACACCAACACCGGGGAGCTGTTTTTT. The rearrangement uses TRBV9 and TRBJ2-2, with a weak D call TRBD1 (5 bases). Germline V gives CDR1 SGDLS, CDR2 YYNGEE. Trimming shortened V by 9 bases and J by 2 bases, and 11 bases separated the two germline ends. This CDR3 has 13 amino acids.

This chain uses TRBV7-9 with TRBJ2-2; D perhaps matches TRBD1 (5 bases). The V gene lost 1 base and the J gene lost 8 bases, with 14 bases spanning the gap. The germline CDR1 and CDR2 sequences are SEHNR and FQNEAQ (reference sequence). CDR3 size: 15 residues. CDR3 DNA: TGTGCCAGCAGCTTAGTTGGGGCCCGCACTGGGGAGCTGTTTTTT. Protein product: CASSLVGARTGELFF. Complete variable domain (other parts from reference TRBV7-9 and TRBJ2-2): DTGVSQNPRHKITKRGQNVTFRCDPISEHNRLYWYRQTLGQGPEFLTYFQNEAQLEKSRLLSDRFSAERPKGSFSTLEIQRTEQGDSAMYLCASSLVGARTGELFFGEGSRLTVL.

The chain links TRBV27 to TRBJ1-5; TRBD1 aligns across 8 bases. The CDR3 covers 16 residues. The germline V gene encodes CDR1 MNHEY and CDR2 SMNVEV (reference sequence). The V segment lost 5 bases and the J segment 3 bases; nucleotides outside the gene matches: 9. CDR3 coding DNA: TGTGCCAGCAGTAAATTAGGGACAGGCATCAATCAGCCCCAGCATTTT. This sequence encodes CASSKLGTGINQPQHF.

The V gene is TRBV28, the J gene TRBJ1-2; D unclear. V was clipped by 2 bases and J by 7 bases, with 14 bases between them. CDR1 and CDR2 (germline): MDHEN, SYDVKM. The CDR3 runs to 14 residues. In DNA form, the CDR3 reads TGTGCCAGCAGTTTAGACAACTCCCTCGGTGGCTACACCTTC. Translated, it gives CASSLDNSLGGYTF.

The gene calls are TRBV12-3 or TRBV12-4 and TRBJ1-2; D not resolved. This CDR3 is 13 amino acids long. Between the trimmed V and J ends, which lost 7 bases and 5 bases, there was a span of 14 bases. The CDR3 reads CASTPGLRYGYTF. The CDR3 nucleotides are TGTGCCAGCACACCCGGCCTCAGGTATGGCTACACCTTC.

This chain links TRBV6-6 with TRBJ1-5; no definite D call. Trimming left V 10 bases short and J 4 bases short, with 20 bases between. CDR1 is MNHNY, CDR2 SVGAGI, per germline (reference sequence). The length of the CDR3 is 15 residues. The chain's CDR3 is CAIHDTSGPNQPQHF. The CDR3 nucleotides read TGTGCCATCCACGACACCTCAGGCCCTAATCAGCCCCAGCATTTT.

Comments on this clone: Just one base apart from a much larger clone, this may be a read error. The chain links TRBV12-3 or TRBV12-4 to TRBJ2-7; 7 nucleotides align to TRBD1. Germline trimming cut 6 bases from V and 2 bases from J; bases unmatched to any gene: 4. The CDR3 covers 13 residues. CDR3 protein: CASSPGTAYEQYF. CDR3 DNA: TGTGCCAGCAGCCCCGGGACAGCCTACGAGCAGTACTTC.

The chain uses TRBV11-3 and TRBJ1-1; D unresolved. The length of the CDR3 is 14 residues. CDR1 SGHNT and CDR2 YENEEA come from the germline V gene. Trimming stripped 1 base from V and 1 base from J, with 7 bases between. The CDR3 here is CASSLGGKNTEAFF. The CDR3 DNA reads TGTGCCAGCAGCTTAGGAGGAAAGAACACTGAAGCTTTCTTT. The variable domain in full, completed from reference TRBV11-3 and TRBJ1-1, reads EAGVVQSPRYKIIEKKQPVAFWCNPISGHNTLYWYLQNLGQGPELLIRYENEEAVDDSQLPKDRFSAERLKGVDSTLKIQPAELGDSAVYLCASSLGGKNTEAFFGQGTRLTVV.

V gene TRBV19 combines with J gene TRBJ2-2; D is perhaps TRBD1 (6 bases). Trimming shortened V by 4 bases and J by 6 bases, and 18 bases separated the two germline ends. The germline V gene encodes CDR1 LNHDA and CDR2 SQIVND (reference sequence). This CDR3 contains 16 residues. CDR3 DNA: TGTGCCAGTAGTACGAGAAAAACAGGGTGGCCCGGGGAGCTGTTTTTT. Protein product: CASSTRKTGWPGELFF. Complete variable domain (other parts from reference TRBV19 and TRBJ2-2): DGGITQSPKYLFRKEGQNVTLSCEQNLNHDAMYWYRQDPGQGLRLIYYSQIVNDFQKGDIAEGYSVSREKKESFPLTVTSAQKNPTAFYLCASSTRKTGWPGELFFGEGSRLTVL.

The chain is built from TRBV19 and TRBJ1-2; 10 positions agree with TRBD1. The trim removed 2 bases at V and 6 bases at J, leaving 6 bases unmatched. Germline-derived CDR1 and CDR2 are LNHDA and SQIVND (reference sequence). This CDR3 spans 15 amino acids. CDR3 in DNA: TGTGCCAGTAGTATAATTCCCGGGACAGGGGATGGCTACACCTTC. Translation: CASSIIPGTGDGYTF.

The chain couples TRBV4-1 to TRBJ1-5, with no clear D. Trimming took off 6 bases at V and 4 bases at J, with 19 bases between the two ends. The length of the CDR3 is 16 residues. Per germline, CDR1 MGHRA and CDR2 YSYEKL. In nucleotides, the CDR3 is TGCGCCAGCAGTCCTTTGGATCACCCACTAAATCAGCCCCAGCATTTT. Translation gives CASSPLDHPLNQPQHF.

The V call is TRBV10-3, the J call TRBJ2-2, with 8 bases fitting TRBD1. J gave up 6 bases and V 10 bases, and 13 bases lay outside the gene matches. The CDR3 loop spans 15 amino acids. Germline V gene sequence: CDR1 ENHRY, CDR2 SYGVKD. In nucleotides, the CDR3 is TGTGCCACCTATCAGACAGGGGAAGGCCCCGGGGAGCTGTTTTTT. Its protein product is CATYQTGEGPGELFF.